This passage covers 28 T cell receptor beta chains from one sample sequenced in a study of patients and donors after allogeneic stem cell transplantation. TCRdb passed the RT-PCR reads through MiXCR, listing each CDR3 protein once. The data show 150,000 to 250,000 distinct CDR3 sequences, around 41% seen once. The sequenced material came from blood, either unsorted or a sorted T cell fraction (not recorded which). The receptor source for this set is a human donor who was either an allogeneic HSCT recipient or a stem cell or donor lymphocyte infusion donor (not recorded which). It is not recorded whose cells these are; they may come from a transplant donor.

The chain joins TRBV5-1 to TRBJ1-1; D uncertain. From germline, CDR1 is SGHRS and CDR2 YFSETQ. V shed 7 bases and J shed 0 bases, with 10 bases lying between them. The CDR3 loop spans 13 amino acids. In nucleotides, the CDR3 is TGCGCCAGCCGAGGCACCATGAACACTGAAGCTTTCTTT. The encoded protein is CASRGTMNTEAFF.

CDR3 sequence (DNA): TGTGCCAGCAGCTTGCCGGGGGCGAACACTGAAGCTTTCTTT. Translated: CASSLPGANTEAFF. The chain is built from TRBV7-2 and TRBJ1-1; a possible D gene is TRBD1 (6 bases). From germline, CDR1 is SGHTA and CDR2 FQGNSA. The CDR3 runs 14 residues. Deletions cut 3 bases from V and 1 base from J, with 9 bases between.

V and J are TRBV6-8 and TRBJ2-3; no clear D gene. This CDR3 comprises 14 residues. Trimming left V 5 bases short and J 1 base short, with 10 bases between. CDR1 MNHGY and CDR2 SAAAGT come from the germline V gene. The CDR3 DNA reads TGTGCCAGCAGTCCCTCGAAGTGCACAGATACGCAGTATTTT. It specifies CASSPSKCTDTQYF.

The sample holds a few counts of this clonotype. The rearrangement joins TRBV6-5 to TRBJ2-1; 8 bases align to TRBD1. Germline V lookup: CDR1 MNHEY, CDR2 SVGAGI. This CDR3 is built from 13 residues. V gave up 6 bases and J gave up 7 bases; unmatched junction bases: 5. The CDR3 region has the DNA TGTGCCAGCAGGCCCAGGGGGCTGAATGAGCAGTTCTTC. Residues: CASRPRGLNEQFF.

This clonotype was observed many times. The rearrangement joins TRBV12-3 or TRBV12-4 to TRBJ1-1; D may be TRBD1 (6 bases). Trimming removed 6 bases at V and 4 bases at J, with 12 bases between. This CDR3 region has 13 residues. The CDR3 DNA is TGTGCCAGCAGCTTTGGAGGGGGCACTGAAGCTTTCTTT. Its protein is CASSFGGGTEAFF.

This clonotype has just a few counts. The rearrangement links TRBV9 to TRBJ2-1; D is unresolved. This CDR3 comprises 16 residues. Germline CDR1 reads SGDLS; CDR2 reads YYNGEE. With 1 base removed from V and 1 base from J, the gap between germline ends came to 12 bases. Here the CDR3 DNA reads TGTGCCAGCAGCGTATCTGGGGATCCATCCTACAATGAGCAGTTCTTC. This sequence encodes CASSVSGDPSYNEQFF.

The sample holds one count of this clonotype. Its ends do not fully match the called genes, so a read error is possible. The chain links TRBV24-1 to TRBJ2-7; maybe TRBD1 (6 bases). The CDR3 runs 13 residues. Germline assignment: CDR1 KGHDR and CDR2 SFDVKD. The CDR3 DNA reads TGTGCCAGCAGTGGGGCCTACAGGGACGAGCAGTACTTC. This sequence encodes CASSGAYRDEQYF.

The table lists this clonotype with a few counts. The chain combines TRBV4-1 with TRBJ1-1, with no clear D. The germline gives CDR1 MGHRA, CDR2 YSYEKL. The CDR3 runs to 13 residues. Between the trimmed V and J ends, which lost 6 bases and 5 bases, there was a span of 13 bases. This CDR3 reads CASRQMSGTEAFF. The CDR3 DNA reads TGCGCCAGCAGGCAAATGAGTGGTACTGAAGCTTTCTTT.

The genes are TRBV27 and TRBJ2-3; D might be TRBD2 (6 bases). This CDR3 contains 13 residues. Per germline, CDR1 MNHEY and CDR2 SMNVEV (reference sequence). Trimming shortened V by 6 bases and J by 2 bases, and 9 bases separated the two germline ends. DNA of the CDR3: TGTGCCAGCAGACTAGCTCCCACAGATACGCAGTATTTT. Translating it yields CASRLAPTDTQYF.

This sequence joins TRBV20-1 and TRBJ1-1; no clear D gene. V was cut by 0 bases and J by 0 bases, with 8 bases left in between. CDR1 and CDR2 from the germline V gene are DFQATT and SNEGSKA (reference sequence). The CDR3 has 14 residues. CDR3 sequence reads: CSARERGMNTEAFF. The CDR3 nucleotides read TGCAGTGCTAGAGAAAGAGGCATGAACACTGAAGCTTTCTTT.

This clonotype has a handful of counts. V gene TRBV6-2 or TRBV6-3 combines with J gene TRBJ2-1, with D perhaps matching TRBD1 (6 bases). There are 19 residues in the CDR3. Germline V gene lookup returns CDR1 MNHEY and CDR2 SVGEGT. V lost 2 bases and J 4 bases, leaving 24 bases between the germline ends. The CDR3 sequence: CASSYPVRVTTGDYNEQFF. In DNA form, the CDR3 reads TGTGCCAGCAGTTACCCCGTAAGGGTGACGACAGGCGATTACAATGAGCAGTTCTTC.

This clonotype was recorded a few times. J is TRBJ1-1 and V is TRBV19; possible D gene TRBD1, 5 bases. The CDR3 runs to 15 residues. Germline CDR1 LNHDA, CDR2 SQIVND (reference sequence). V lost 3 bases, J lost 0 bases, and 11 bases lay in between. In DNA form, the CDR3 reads TGTGCCAGTAGTATCTTCGACAGCCTGAACACTGAAGCTTTCTTT. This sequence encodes CASSIFDSLNTEAFF.

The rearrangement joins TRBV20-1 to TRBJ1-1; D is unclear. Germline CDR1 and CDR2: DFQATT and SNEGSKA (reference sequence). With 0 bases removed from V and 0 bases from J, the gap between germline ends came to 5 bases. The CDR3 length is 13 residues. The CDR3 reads CSARDQLNTEAFF. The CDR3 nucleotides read TGCAGTGCTAGAGATCAATTGAACACTGAAGCTTTCTTT.

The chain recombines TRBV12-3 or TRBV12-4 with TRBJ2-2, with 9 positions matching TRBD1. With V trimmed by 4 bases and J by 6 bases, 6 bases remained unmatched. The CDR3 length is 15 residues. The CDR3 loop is CASSSGTGRPGELFF. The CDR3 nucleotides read TGTGCCAGCAGTTCCGGGACAGGGCGGCCCGGGGAGCTGTTTTTT.

DNA for the CDR3: TGTGCCAGCAGCCGCCGGAGACAGGGAAGCACTAATGAAAAACTGTTTTTT. Translating it yields CASSRRRQGSTNEKLFF. The chain has TRBV5-6 and TRBJ1-4; 7 bases line up with TRBD1. CDR1 SGHDT and CDR2 YYEEEE come from the germline V gene. Trimming at V came to 4 bases and at J to 2 bases, leaving 11 bases not matched to a gene. This CDR3 comprises 17 residues.

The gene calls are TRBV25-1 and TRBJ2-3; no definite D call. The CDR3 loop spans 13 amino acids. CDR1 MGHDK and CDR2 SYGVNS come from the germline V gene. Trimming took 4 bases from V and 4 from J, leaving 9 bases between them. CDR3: CASSGFQADTQYF. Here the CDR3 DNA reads TGTGCCAGCAGTGGGTTTCAGGCAGATACGCAGTATTTT.

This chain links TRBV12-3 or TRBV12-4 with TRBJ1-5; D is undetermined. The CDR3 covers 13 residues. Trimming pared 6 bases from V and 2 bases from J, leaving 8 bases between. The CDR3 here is CASRRIGNQPQHF. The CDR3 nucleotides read TGTGCCAGCAGGAGAATCGGCAATCAGCCCCAGCATTTT.

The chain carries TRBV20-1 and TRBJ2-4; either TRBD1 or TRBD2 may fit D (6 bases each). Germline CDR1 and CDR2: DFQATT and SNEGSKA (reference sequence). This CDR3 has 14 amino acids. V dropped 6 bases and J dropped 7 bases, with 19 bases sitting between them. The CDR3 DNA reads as TGCAGTGCCCCGGACAGCCAAGGGGGGAACATTCAGTACTTC. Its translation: CSAPDSQGGNIQYF.

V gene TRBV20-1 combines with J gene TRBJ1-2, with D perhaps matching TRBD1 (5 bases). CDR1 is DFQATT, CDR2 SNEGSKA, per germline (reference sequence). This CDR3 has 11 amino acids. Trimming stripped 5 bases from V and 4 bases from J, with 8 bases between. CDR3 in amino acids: CSASGIYGYTF. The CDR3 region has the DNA TGCAGTGCTTCAGGGATCTATGGCTACACCTTC.

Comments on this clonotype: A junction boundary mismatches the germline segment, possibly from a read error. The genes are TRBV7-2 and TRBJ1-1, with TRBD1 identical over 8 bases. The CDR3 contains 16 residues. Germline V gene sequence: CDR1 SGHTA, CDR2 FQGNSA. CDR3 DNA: TGTGCCAGCACCTTAAGCTCGGACAGGGTGAACACTGAAGCTTTCTTT. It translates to CASTLSSDRVNTEAFF.

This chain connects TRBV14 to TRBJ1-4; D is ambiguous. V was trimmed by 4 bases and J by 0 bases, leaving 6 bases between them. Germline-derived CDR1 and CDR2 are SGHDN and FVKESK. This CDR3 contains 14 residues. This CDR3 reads CASSPWPTNEKLFF. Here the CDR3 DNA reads TGTGCCAGCAGCCCATGGCCAACTAATGAAAAACTGTTTTTT.

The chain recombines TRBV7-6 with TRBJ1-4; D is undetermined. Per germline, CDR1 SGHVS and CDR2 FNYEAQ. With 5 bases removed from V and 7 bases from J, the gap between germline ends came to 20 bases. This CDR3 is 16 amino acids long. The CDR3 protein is CASSPRAFGIREKLFF. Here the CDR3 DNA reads TGTGCCAGCAGCCCCCGAGCCTTTGGGATCCGTGAAAAACTGTTTTTT.

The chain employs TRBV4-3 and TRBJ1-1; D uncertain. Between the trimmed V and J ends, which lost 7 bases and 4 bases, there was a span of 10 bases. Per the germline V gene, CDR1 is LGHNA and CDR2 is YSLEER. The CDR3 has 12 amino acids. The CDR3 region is CASKGKGTEAFF. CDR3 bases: TGCGCCAGCAAGGGAAAAGGCACTGAAGCTTTCTTT.

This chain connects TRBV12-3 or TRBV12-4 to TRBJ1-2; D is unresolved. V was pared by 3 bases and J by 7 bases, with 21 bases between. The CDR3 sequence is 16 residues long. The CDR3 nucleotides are TGTGCCAGCAGTTTTATGATCGTTTCCTCAGGAAGTGGCTACACCTTC. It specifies CASSFMIVSSGSGYTF.

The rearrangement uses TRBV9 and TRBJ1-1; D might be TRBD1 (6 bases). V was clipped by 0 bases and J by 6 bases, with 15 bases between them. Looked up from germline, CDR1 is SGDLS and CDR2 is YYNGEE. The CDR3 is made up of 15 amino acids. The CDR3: CASSVGTGKAPEAFF. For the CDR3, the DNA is TGTGCCAGCAGCGTAGGTACAGGGAAGGCCCCTGAAGCTTTCTTT.

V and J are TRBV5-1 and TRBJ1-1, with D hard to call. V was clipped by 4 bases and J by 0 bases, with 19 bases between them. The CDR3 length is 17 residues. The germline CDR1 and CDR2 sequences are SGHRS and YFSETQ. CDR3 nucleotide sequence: TGCGCCAGCAGCCCGCTTAAGTCAGAACTCCTGAACACTGAAGCTTTCTTT. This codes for CASSPLKSELLNTEAFF.

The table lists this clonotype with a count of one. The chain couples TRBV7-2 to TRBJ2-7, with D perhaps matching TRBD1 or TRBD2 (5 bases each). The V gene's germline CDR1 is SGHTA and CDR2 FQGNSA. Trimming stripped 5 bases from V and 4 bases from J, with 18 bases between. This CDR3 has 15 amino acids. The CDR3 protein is CASSPTPGPRYEQYF. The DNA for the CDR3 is TGTGCCAGCAGCCCGACTCCGGGACCTAGATACGAGCAGTACTTC.

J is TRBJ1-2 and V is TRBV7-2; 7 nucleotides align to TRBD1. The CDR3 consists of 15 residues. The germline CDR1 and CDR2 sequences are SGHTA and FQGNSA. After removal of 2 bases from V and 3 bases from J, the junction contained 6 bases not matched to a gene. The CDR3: CASSLTTGPYYGYTF. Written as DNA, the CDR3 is TGTGCCAGCAGCTTAACGACAGGGCCATACTATGGCTACACCTTC.